The 27 T cell receptor beta chains given below trace back to one sample, sequenced in a study of blood T cell repertoires in COVID-19. Measured with immunoSEQ multiplex PCR; TCRdb has only the in-frame clones, and not every one. The data contain about 260,000 clones, approximately 82% of them seen just once; the ten biggest clones take up about 2%. The sequencing sample was made of peripheral blood. These receptors all stem from a woman aged 80 or older with acute or convalescent COVID-19.

This clone was found once. The J gene is TRBJ2-1, the V gene TRBV3-1 (or the pseudogene TRBV3-2); 10 bases fit TRBD2. CDR1 is LGHDT and CDR2 is YNNKEL in the germline V gene (reference sequence). V shed 6 bases and J 6 bases; nucleotides not matched to a gene: 8. The CDR3 has 15 amino acids. The CDR3 spells CASSYRTSGPNEQFF. In DNA, the CDR3 is TGTGCCAGCAGTTATAGGACTAGCGGTCCCAATGAGCAGTTCTTC.

This sequence joins TRBV5-1 and TRBJ1-4; D gene uncertain. Trimming took 3 bases from V and 4 from J, leaving 19 bases between them. The germline V gene has CDR1 SGHRS and CDR2 YFSETQ. This CDR3 has 17 amino acids. The CDR3 is CASSSGTNSRYNEKLFF. The DNA of the CDR3 is TGCGCCAGCAGCTCTGGCACCAACAGCCGTTATAATGAAAAACTGTTTTTT.

The chain combines TRBV4-1 with TRBJ2-3, with 7 bases aligning to TRBD2. The CDR3 is made up of 16 amino acids. Looked up from germline, CDR1 is MGHRA and CDR2 is YSYEKL. The trim removed 3 bases at V and 2 bases at J, leaving 8 bases unmatched. Here the CDR3 DNA reads TGCGCCAGCAGCCACCCCTCCAGCGGGGACACAGATACGCAGTATTTT. Translated, it gives CASSHPSSGDTDTQYF.

The rearrangement uses TRBV3-1 (or the pseudogene TRBV3-2) and TRBJ1-2; 7 bases align to TRBD1. Germline trimming cut 1 base from V and 7 bases from J; bases unmatched to any gene: 9. Germline CDR1 LGHDT, CDR2 YNNKEL (reference sequence). The CDR3 is 15 amino acids. The CDR3 loop reads CASSQGQGTGIGYTF. Here the CDR3 DNA reads TGTGCCAGCAGCCAAGGACAGGGTACGGGCATTGGCTACACCTTC.

This clone was seen just once. The rearrangement uses TRBV5-1 and TRBJ2-2; 7 nucleotides align to TRBD2. V lost 0 bases to trimming and J lost 0 bases; unmatched junction nucleotides: 8. The CDR3 has 18 amino acids. The germline gives CDR1 SGHRS, CDR2 YFSETQ. In DNA form, the CDR3 reads TGCGCCAGCAGCTTGGTAGTTGGGAGGGCCTCGAACACCGGGGAGCTGTTTTTT. Its protein is CASSLVVGRASNTGELFF.

This clone has only a few counts. This sequence joins TRBV29-1 and TRBJ1-1; TRBD1 aligns across 9 bases. The CDR3 sequence is 13 residues long. V was clipped by 8 bases and J by 7 bases; unmatched bases: 11. Looked up from germline, CDR1 is SQVTM and CDR2 is ANQGSEA. CDR3 amino acids: CSFRTGEMVEAFF. The CDR3 DNA reads as TGCAGCTTCCGGACAGGGGAGATGGTTGAAGCTTTCTTT.

This sequence joins TRBV27 and TRBJ2-5; 11 bases match TRBD2. CDR1 is MNHEY and CDR2 is SMNVEV in the germline V gene (reference sequence). V was pared by 3 bases and J by 0 bases, with 9 bases of the junction left unmatched. The CDR3 totals 18 residues. CDR3 protein: CASSLSRRTSGYQETQYF. CDR3 sequence (DNA): TGTGCCAGCAGTTTGTCGCGACGGACTAGCGGGTACCAAGAGACCCAGTACTTC.

This chain links TRBV18 with TRBJ2-2; weak D call: TRBD1 (6 bases). CDR1 and CDR2 from the germline V gene are KGHSH and LQKENI. This CDR3 is 13 amino acids long. The V gene lost 6 bases and the J gene lost 7 bases, with 12 bases spanning the gap. CDR3 sequence reads: CASSGDINGELFF. The CDR3 DNA sequence: TGTGCCAGCTCGGGGGACATAAACGGGGAGCTGTTTTTT. The full variable domain, completed using reference TRBV18 and TRBJ2-2, is NAGVMQNPRHLVRRRGQEARLRCSPMKGHSHVYWYRQLPEEGLKFMVYLQKENIIDESGMPKERFSAEFPKEGPSILRIQQVVRGDSAAYFCASSGDINGELFFGEGSRLTVL.

The chain joins TRBV28 to TRBJ2-2, with unresolved D. CDR1 MDHEN and CDR2 SYDVKM come from the germline V gene. The V and J ends lost 1 base and 4 bases respectively, with 16 bases between them. This CDR3 comprises 17 residues. This CDR3 reads CASSLSRPLVSTGELFF. CDR3 sequence (DNA): TGTGCCAGCAGTTTATCCCGCCCCTTGGTGAGCACCGGGGAGCTGTTTTTT.

The chain employs TRBV9 and TRBJ1-4; 7 nucleotides line up with TRBD1. The germline V gene has CDR1 SGDLS and CDR2 YYNGEE. V shed 4 bases, J shed 4 bases, and the junction held 7 bases outside the gene matches. This CDR3 contains 15 residues. CDR3 protein: CASSPWDRINEKLFF. The DNA of the CDR3 is TGTGCCAGCAGCCCTTGGGACAGAATTAATGAAAAACTGTTTTTT.

This chain uses TRBV5-1 with TRBJ1-1; 9 bases map to TRBD1. Germline CDR1 is SGHRS and CDR2 is YFSETQ. The CDR3 is 16 amino acids. Trimming at V came to 7 bases and at J to 4 bases, leaving 14 bases not matched to a gene. This CDR3 is CASRVTGGLSATEAFF. The CDR3 DNA follows: TGCGCCAGCCGAGTGACAGGGGGACTGTCGGCCACTGAAGCTTTCTTT.

This clone was seen a single time. The chain carries TRBV5-1 and TRBJ2-1; D unresolved. The germline CDR1 and CDR2 sequences are SGHRS and YFSETQ. The CDR3 extends over 13 amino acids. The ends were cut back, 0 bases at V and 5 bases at J, with 6 bases in the middle. CDR3 sequence reads: CASSLGQDNEQFF. In DNA form, the CDR3 reads TGCGCCAGCAGCTTGGGGCAGGACAATGAGCAGTTCTTC. The whole variable domain, remainder taken from reference TRBV5-1 and TRBJ2-1, is KAGVTQTPRYLIKTRGQQVTLSCSPISGHRSVSWYQQTPGQGLQFLFEYFSETQRNKGNFPGRFSGRQFSNSRSEMNVSTLELGDSALYLCASSLGQDNEQFFGPGTRLTVL.

Turning to this clone: One end of the junction does not line up with germline, which may come from a read error. The chain joins TRBV19 to TRBJ1-4; D gene ambiguous. Germline lookup yields CDR1 LNHDA and CDR2 SQIVND (reference sequence). This CDR3 has 11 residues. The CDR3 DNA sequence: TGTGCCAGTAGTATCTATGAAAACCTGTTTTTT. It codes for CASSIYENLFF.

The V and J genes are TRBV27 and TRBJ2-7, with D possibly matching TRBD1 (7 bases). The ends were cut back, 2 bases at V and 3 bases at J, with 11 bases in the middle. Per the germline V gene, CDR1 is MNHEY and CDR2 is SMNVEV (reference sequence). This CDR3 is 14 amino acids long. The CDR3 is CASSLRQGGYEQYF. Written as DNA, the CDR3 is TGTGCCAGCAGTTTACGGCAGGGGGGCTACGAGCAGTACTTC.

This chain uses TRBV6-6 with TRBJ1-3; D uncertain. Germline assignment: CDR1 MNHNY and CDR2 SVGAGI (reference sequence). The V and J ends lost 7 bases and 0 bases respectively, with 16 bases between them. The CDR3 is 16 residues long. As DNA, the CDR3 is TGTGCCAGCACCTCCGTGACCCAGGTCTCTGGAAACACCATATATTTT. Translation: CASTSVTQVSGNTIYF.

This chain connects TRBV3-1 (or the pseudogene TRBV3-2) to TRBJ1-2; no reliable D call. The CDR3 has 14 amino acids. With 0 bases removed from V and 3 bases from J, the gap between germline ends came to 8 bases. The V gene's germline CDR1 is LGHDT and CDR2 YNNKEL (reference sequence). CDR3 DNA sequence: TGTGCCAGCAGCCAAGATCTAACGGACTATGGCTACACCTTC. This gives the protein CASSQDLTDYGYTF.

In this sample, this clone turned up once. The sample carries other DNA sequences with the same CDR3. The chain links TRBV20-1 to TRBJ1-2; no clear D. Per germline, CDR1 DFQATT and CDR2 SNEGSKA (reference sequence). The CDR3 runs 12 residues. Trimming stripped 3 bases from V and 5 bases from J, with 10 bases between. CDR3 nucleotides: TGCAGTGCTAGTAGCGGGAATTATGGCTACACCTTC. This encodes CSASSGNYGYTF.

The J gene is TRBJ2-3, the V gene TRBV11-3, with no clear D. Per the germline V gene, CDR1 is SGHNT and CDR2 is YENEEA. V lost 0 bases and J lost 9, with 10 bases in between. The CDR3 totals 13 residues. CDR3 amino acids: CASSLDGERTQYF. For the CDR3, the DNA is TGTGCCAGCAGCTTAGATGGCGAGCGCACGCAGTATTTT.

There are a few counts of this clone. The genes are TRBV5-4 and TRBJ2-1, with 10 bases matching TRBD2. V shed 9 bases and J 5 bases; nucleotides not matched to a gene: 8. The CDR3 sequence is 14 residues long. Germline values: CDR1 SGHNT, CDR2 YYREEE (reference sequence). CDR3 sequence reads: CATGILAGNNEQFF. CDR3 in DNA: TGTGCCACCGGCATACTAGCGGGAAACAATGAGCAGTTCTTC.

The chain combines TRBV6-2 or TRBV6-3 with TRBJ1-1; D possibly corresponds to TRBD1 (6 bases). CDR3 length equals 14 residues. With 6 bases removed from V and 1 base from J, the gap between germline ends came to 12 bases. Per the germline V gene, CDR1 is MNHEY and CDR2 is SVGEGT. CDR3 loop: CASSTGLSNTEAFF. The CDR3, as DNA: TGTGCCAGCAGCACAGGGCTTTCGAACACTGAAGCTTTCTTT.

The chain couples TRBV18 to TRBJ1-1; D not certain. V was shortened by 2 bases and J by 3 bases, with 13 bases between the two germline ends. CDR1 is KGHSH and CDR2 is LQKENI in the germline V gene. The CDR3 is made up of 15 amino acids. The CDR3 bases are TGTGCCAGCTCACCATTTGCAGCTCGGGACACTGAAGCTTTCTTT. Protein product: CASSPFAARDTEAFF. The entire variable domain, with the rest obtained from reference TRBV18 and TRBJ1-1, is as follows: NAGVMQNPRHLVRRRGQEARLRCSPMKGHSHVYWYRQLPEEGLKFMVYLQKENIIDESGMPKERFSAEFPKEGPSILRIQQVVRGDSAAYFCASSPFAARDTEAFFGQGTRLTVV.

The chain employs TRBV7-3 and TRBJ2-1; maybe TRBD2 (6 bases). CDR1 and CDR2 (germline): SGHTA, FQGTGA. Trimming stripped 3 bases from V and 10 bases from J, with 13 bases between. The CDR3 contains 13 residues. DNA for the CDR3: TGTGCCAGCAGCTTCGGGGCGGCGGGGGAGCAGTTCTTC. It codes for CASSFGAAGEQFF.

The chain employs TRBV6-2 or TRBV6-3 and TRBJ2-1, with TRBD2 matching 10 bases. Germline CDR1 and CDR2: MNHEY and SVGEGT. Trimming at V came to 2 bases and at J to 15 bases, leaving 16 bases not matched to a gene. CDR3 length equals 16 residues. The CDR3 reads CASSYRGGLAGGPTFF. CDR3 nucleotide sequence: TGTGCCAGCAGTTACCGAGGGGGTTTAGCGGGGGGCCCTACGTTCTTC.

V is TRBV5-1 and J is TRBJ2-7; D ambiguous. Trimming removed 4 bases at V and 0 bases at J, with 11 bases between. Germline CDR1 reads SGHRS; CDR2 reads YFSETQ. There are 14 residues in the CDR3. CDR3 residues: CASSLSLSSYEQYF. CDR3 in DNA: TGCGCCAGCAGCCTTAGCCTGAGCTCCTACGAGCAGTACTTC.

This rearrangement joins TRBV5-4 to TRBJ2-2, with 11 bases fitting TRBD2. The CDR3 is 16 amino acids. Germline CDR1 reads SGHNT; CDR2 reads YYREEE (reference sequence). The ends lost 4 bases at V and 2 bases at J; junction bases unmatched: 4. The CDR3: CASSIGLAGNTGELFF. In DNA form, the CDR3 reads TGTGCCAGCAGCATCGGACTAGCGGGCAACACCGGGGAGCTGTTTTTT.

The chain carries TRBV4-3 and TRBJ2-5, with 7 bases lining up with TRBD2. The CDR3 has 12 amino acids. The J segment lost 1 base and the V segment lost 9 bases, leaving 2 bases of the junction unmatched. Germline lookup yields CDR1 LGHNA and CDR2 YSLEER. CDR3 DNA sequence: TGCGCCAGGGGACTACCCCAAGAGACCCAGTACTTC. Translation gives CARGLPQETQYF.

V is TRBV11-1 and J is TRBJ2-7, with TRBD1 matching over 8 bases. The germline V gene encodes CDR1 SGHAT and CDR2 FQDESV (reference sequence). Losses at the gene ends were 5 bases for V and 3 bases for J; bases not matched to a gene: 6. The CDR3 is 14 residues long. The CDR3 region is CASSPPGTGYEQYF. CDR3 in DNA: TGTGCCAGCAGCCCCCCCGGGACAGGCTACGAGCAGTACTTC.